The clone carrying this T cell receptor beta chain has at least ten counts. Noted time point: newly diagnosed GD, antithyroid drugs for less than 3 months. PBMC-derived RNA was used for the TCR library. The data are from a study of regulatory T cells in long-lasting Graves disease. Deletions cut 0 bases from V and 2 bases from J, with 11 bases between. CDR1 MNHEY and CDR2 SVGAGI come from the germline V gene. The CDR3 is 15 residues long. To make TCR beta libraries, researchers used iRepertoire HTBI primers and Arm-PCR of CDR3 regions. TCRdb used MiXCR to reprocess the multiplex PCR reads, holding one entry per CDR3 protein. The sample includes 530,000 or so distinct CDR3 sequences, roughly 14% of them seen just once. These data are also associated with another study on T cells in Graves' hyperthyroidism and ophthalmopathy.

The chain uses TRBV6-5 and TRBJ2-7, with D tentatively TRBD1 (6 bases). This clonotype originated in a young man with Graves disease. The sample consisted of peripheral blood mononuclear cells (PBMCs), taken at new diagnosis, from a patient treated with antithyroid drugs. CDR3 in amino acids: CASSYSMKGAYEQYF. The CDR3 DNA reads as TGTGCCAGCAGTTACTCGATGAAGGGGGCCTACGAGCAGTACTTC.